Below are 21 T cell receptor beta chains sequenced from a single sample in a study of CD8 T cells in Susac syndrome. RNA was extracted with the RNeasy kit, and a quantity of about 0.45 to 1 ug was reverse transcribed using random hexamers. One entry per CDR3 protein, called by TCRdb with MiXCR from the immunoSEQ multiplex PCR reads. The table records roughly 120,000 distinct CDR3 sequences, about 94% of them present only once. What was sequenced was CD4+ T cells from PBMCs. These TCRs come from a human donor with multiple sclerosis.

This rearrangement joins TRBV15 to TRBJ2-2, with D maybe TRBD2 (5 bases). Germline V gene data show CDR1 as LNHNV and CDR2 as YYDKDF (reference sequence). Trimming took off 5 bases at V and 8 bases at J, with 12 bases between the two ends. The CDR3 has 13 amino acids. CDR3 amino acids: CATSAQLEGELFF. The CDR3 coding sequence is TGTGCCACCAGCGCCCAACTAGAAGGGGAGCTGTTTTTT. Filled out from reference TRBV15 and TRBJ2-2, the complete variable domain reads DAMVIQNPRYQVTQFGKPVTLSCSQTLNHNVMYWYQQKSSQAPKLLFHYYDKDFNNEADTPDNFQSRRPNTSFCFLDIRSPGLGDTAMYLCATSAQLEGELFFGEGSRLTVL.

This chain links TRBV19 with TRBJ1-5, with D possibly matching TRBD1 (6 bases). Trimming took 5 bases from V and 2 from J, leaving 10 bases between them. CDR1 and CDR2 from the germline V gene are LNHDA and SQIVND (reference sequence). The CDR3 totals 14 residues. The CDR3 protein is CASSGGGGNQPQHF. CDR3 sequence (DNA): TGTGCCAGTAGTGGGGGGGGCGGCAATCAGCCCCAGCATTTT.

The V and J genes are TRBV12-3 or TRBV12-4 and TRBJ2-5, with unresolved D. The CDR3 has 13 residues. Trimming took off 7 bases at V and 3 bases at J, with 12 bases between the two ends. CDR3 sequence (DNA): TGTGCCAGCACCAAAGGGCTAAAAGAGACCCAGTACTTC. This codes for CASTKGLKETQYF.

J is TRBJ1-3 and V is TRBV2; TRBD1 is a possible D gene (5 bases). Germline-derived CDR1 and CDR2 are SNHLY and FYNNEI. V lost 4 bases to trimming and J lost 3 bases, with 10 bases between them. The CDR3 is 14 residues long. CDR3 amino acids: CASSARDGGNTIYF. CDR3 DNA sequence: TGTGCCAGCAGTGCCCGGGACGGTGGAAACACCATATATTTT.

In its sample, this clonotype was seen once. V gene TRBV30 combines with J gene TRBJ1-4; D not certain. This CDR3 region has 13 residues. The V gene's germline CDR1 is GTSNPN and CDR2 SVGIG (reference sequence). V lost 1 base to trimming and J lost 9 bases, with 12 bases between them. The CDR3 protein is CAWSGARGKKLFF. The CDR3 DNA follows: TGTGCCTGGAGTGGCGCCCGAGGGAAAAAACTGTTTTTT. Filled out from reference TRBV30 and TRBJ1-4, the complete variable domain reads SQTIHQWPATLVQPVGSPLSLECTVEGTSNPNLYWYRQAAGRGLQLLFYSVGIGQISSEVPQNLSASRPQDRQFILSSKKLLLSDSGFYLCAWSGARGKKLFFGSGTQLSVL.

The chain couples TRBV19 to TRBJ2-4; no clear D. Trimming took 6 bases from V and 1 from J, leaving 19 bases between them. Germline V lookup: CDR1 LNHDA, CDR2 SQIVND (reference sequence). This CDR3 region has 17 residues. DNA of the CDR3: TGTGCCAGTAGCCCGATCGGGTTTTTGGCGGCCAAAAACATTCAGTACTTC. Translated, it gives CASSPIGFLAAKNIQYF.

The CDR3 loop reads CSARGASRPTEAFF. CDR3 DNA: TGCAGTGCTAGAGGGGCGAGCCGACCCACTGAAGCTTTCTTT. This chain links TRBV20-1 with TRBJ1-1; no firm D call. V lost 1 base and J lost 4, with 13 bases in between. The CDR3 contains 14 residues. Germline V gene sequence: CDR1 DFQATT, CDR2 SNEGSKA (reference sequence).

The table lists this clonotype with a count of one. The genes are TRBV20-1 and TRBJ1-3; D uncertain. Deletions cut 0 bases from V and 2 bases from J, with 17 bases between. The CDR3 spans 17 residues. In germline, CDR1 is DFQATT, CDR2 SNEGSKA (reference sequence). The chain's CDR3 is CSARDKKTGATGNTIYF. The CDR3 bases are TGCAGTGCTAGAGATAAAAAAACGGGAGCAACTGGAAACACCATATATTTT.

The rearrangement uses TRBV20-1 and TRBJ2-7, with a tentative D call TRBD1 (6 bases). The CDR3 has 14 amino acids. V was cut by 3 bases and J by 8 bases, with 20 bases left in between. CDR1 is DFQATT, CDR2 SNEGSKA, per germline (reference sequence). CDR3 DNA sequence: TGCAGTGCTAGGGGTTGGACAGCACCAACCAAGCAGTACTTC. Amino acids: CSARGWTAPTKQYF.

The chain employs TRBV3-1 and TRBJ2-1; D ambiguous. The V gene's germline CDR1 is LGHDT and CDR2 YNNKEL (reference sequence). Between the trimmed V and J ends, which lost 0 bases and 0 bases, there was a span of 12 bases. This CDR3 is 17 amino acids long. In nucleotides, the CDR3 is TGTGCCAGCAGCCAAGAGGACGGCTACCTCTCCTACAATGAGCAGTTCTTC. As protein: CASSQEDGYLSYNEQFF.

Written as DNA, the CDR3 is TGTGCCAGCAGCCTGACAGAGGGGAATTCACCCCTCCACTTT. Its protein product is CASSLTEGNSPLHF. The chain employs TRBV9 and TRBJ1-6, with D possibly TRBD1 on 5 matching bases. CDR3 size: 14 residues. In germline, CDR1 is SGDLS, CDR2 YYNGEE. V gave up 4 bases and J gave up 7 bases, with 12 bases separating them.

The chain is built from TRBV19 and TRBJ2-7; 8 bases are shared with TRBD1. Germline lookup yields CDR1 LNHDA and CDR2 SQIVND (reference sequence). The CDR3 has 15 residues. J lost 5 bases, V lost 2 bases, and 8 bases had no gene match. DNA of the CDR3: TGTGCCAGTAGTATAAACCGTCAGGGGGCCCACGAGCAGTACTTC. As protein: CASSINRQGAHEQYF.

V gene TRBV30 combines with J gene TRBJ1-1; no firm D call. The CDR3 is made up of 13 amino acids. V was pared by 4 bases and J by 3 bases, with 12 bases between. Looked up from germline, CDR1 is GTSNPN and CDR2 is SVGIG (reference sequence). The CDR3 loop is CAWNLGWDTEAFF. Written as DNA, the CDR3 is TGTGCCTGGAACCTAGGGTGGGACACTGAAGCTTTCTTT.

The genes are TRBV30 and TRBJ1-4; the D gene is possibly TRBD1 (5 bases). Germline CDR1 is GTSNPN and CDR2 is SVGIG (reference sequence). The CDR3 consists of 14 residues. Trimming removed 1 base from V and 13 bases from J, with 19 bases in between. In nucleotides, the CDR3 is TGTGCCTGGAGTGGCGGGGCAGGGTCACTGGGACTGTTTTTT. Protein product: CAWSGGAGSLGLFF.

The gene calls are TRBV9 and TRBJ2-7; the match to TRBD2 covers 7 bases. V was pared by 3 bases and J by 1 base, with 7 bases of the junction left unmatched. This CDR3 spans 15 amino acids. CDR1 is SGDLS, CDR2 YYNGEE, per germline. CDR3 in amino acids: CASSAQTSRSYEQYF. In DNA form, the CDR3 reads TGTGCCAGCAGCGCCCAGACTAGCAGATCCTACGAGCAGTACTTC.

This chain uses TRBV19 with TRBJ2-1; perhaps TRBD1 as D (5 bases). The germline gives CDR1 LNHDA, CDR2 SQIVND (reference sequence). This CDR3 is built from 16 residues. The germline V and J ends were trimmed by 0 bases and 2 bases, with 11 bases remaining between them. CDR3: CASSIEGMGPYNEQFF. CDR3 in DNA: TGTGCCAGTAGTATAGAGGGAATGGGGCCCTACAATGAGCAGTTCTTC.

The chain has TRBV5-1 and TRBJ1-1, with D hard to call. The CDR3 covers 13 residues. With 1 base removed from V and 5 bases from J, the gap between germline ends came to 9 bases. Per germline, CDR1 SGHRS and CDR2 YFSETQ. CDR3 region: CASSLSWDTEAFF. The CDR3 nucleotides read TGCGCCAGCAGCTTGTCCTGGGATACTGAAGCTTTCTTT.

The chain links TRBV5-4 to TRBJ2-3; possibly TRBD1 or TRBD2 for D (5 bases each). V lost 1 base, J lost 2 bases, and 14 bases lay in between. Per germline, CDR1 SGHNT and CDR2 YYREEE (reference sequence). The length of the CDR3 is 16 residues. The CDR3 bases are TGTGCCAGCAGCTTGAGAGGGACGGGGCACACAGATACGCAGTATTTT. As protein: CASSLRGTGHTDTQYF.

This clonotype was observed once. The V call is TRBV9, the J call TRBJ1-6; no clear D gene. The CDR3 covers 12 residues. Trimming took 0 bases from V and 9 from J, leaving 4 bases between them. Germline CDR1 and CDR2: SGDLS and YYNGEE. The CDR3 is CASSVGGSPLHF. CDR3 DNA: TGTGCCAGCAGCGTAGGGGGTTCACCCCTCCACTTT.

This CDR3 is CSGLSSTANTEAFF. In DNA form, the CDR3 reads TGCAGTGGGCTGTCCTCAACGGCTAACACTGAAGCTTTCTTT. This rearrangement joins TRBV20-1 to TRBJ1-1; D remains ambiguous. Trimming shortened V by 7 bases and J by 2 bases, and 17 bases separated the two germline ends. The germline CDR1 and CDR2 sequences are DFQATT and SNEGSKA (reference sequence). There are 14 residues in the CDR3.

The CDR3, as DNA: TGCGCCAGCAGGGGGGTCACCCGGGACGAGCAGTACTTC. Translated: CASRGVTRDEQYF. V is TRBV4-1 and J is TRBJ2-7; D tentatively fits TRBD1 or TRBD2 (5 bases each). The CDR3 extends over 13 amino acids. Per germline, CDR1 MGHRA and CDR2 YSYEKL. V lost 6 bases to trimming and J lost 5 bases, with 14 bases between them.